The 31 T cell receptor beta chains reported below all come from one sample, sequenced in a study of identical twins (dated by TCRdb to the mid-2010s). Library preparation used 5' RACE. Instrument on record: Illumina HiSeq 2000. TCRdb's own reprocessing of the public reads used fastp at Q25 and MiXCR and kept productive beta chains. For every CDR3 protein sequence, its rows merge into one entry that carries the most common genes and DNA. The sample table shows hundreds of thousands of distinct CDR3 sequences, and 21% are seen once. The top ten clonotypes cover roughly 4% of the sample. This sample was shared with a second study, whose subject was T cells expressing NK-cell markers.

Material for sequencing was PBMCs. These receptors were obtained from a woman between 18 and 30 years old in good health.

About this clonotype itself: One end of the junction fails to match germline, which may point to a read error. The chain couples TRBV3-1 to TRBJ2-2; 7 nucleotides agree with TRBD2. CDR1 and CDR2 (germline): LGHDT, YNNKEL (reference sequence). The CDR3 totals 18 residues. DNA of the CDR3: TGTACCAGCAGCCAAATAGTTAGGACTAGTGTTAACACCGGGGAGCTGTTTTTT. Protein: CTSSQIVRTSVNTGELFF. Variable domain in full (rest from reference TRBV3-1 and TRBJ2-2): DTAVSQTPKYLVTQMGNDKSIKCEQNLGHDTMYWYKQDSKKFLKIMFSYNNKELIINETVPNRFSPKSPDKAHLNLHINSLELGDSAVYFCTSSQIVRTSVNTGELFFGEGSRLTVL.

The chain employs TRBV24-1 and TRBJ2-5, with 8 bases fitting TRBD1. The CDR3 is 15 amino acids. Germline V CDR1 and CDR2: KGHDR, SFDVKD. V was clipped by 4 bases and J by 3 bases; unmatched bases: 6. The CDR3 DNA reads as TGTGCCACCAGTGACCCCCGACAGGGGAAAGAGACCCAGTACTTC. The encoded protein is CATSDPRQGKETQYF.

The table lists this clonotype with many counts. This chain connects TRBV6-6 to TRBJ1-6; TRBD1 agrees at 7 bases. The CDR3 runs to 13 residues. V lost 6 bases and J lost 8; bases outside the gene matches: 4. Per the germline V gene, CDR1 is MNHNY and CDR2 is SVGAGI (reference sequence). CDR3 residues: CASRGQGDSPLHF. CDR3 nucleotide sequence: TGTGCCAGCAGGGGGCAGGGGGATTCACCCCTCCACTTT.

This clonotype was counted a few times. The V call is TRBV20-1, the J call TRBJ1-2, with a tentative D call TRBD1 (5 bases). The CDR3 totals 12 residues. The V gene lost 5 bases and the J gene lost 7 bases, with 14 bases spanning the gap. The germline V gene has CDR1 DFQATT and CDR2 SNEGSKA (reference sequence). The CDR3 coding sequence is TGCAGTGCTGAAGATCAGGGCGGTGGCTACACCTTC. Residues: CSAEDQGGGYTF.

Only a few counts were recorded for this clonotype. The chain uses TRBV14 and TRBJ2-3; D not certain. Trimming removed 5 bases at V and 3 bases at J, with 9 bases between. Germline V gene data show CDR1 as SGHDN and CDR2 as FVKESK. The CDR3 spans 13 residues. CDR3 sequence: CASSSQFTDTQYF. For the CDR3, the DNA is TGTGCCAGCAGCTCACAGTTTACAGATACGCAGTATTTT.

V and J are TRBV7-2 and TRBJ1-5; D is uncertain. Per the germline V gene, CDR1 is SGHTA and CDR2 is FQGNSA. The CDR3 covers 13 residues. Trimming shortened V by 4 bases and J by 5 bases, and 9 bases separated the two germline ends. For the CDR3, the DNA is TGTGCCAGCAGCTCAACCCTGGATCAGCCCCAGCATTTT. It is translated as CASSSTLDQPQHF.

This clonotype has just a few counts. The rearrangement joins TRBV20-1 to TRBJ2-7, with 9 nucleotides matching TRBD1. The CDR3 is 13 residues long. V lost 5 bases to trimming and J lost 6 bases; unmatched junction nucleotides: 8. Germline V gene lookup returns CDR1 DFQATT and CDR2 SNEGSKA (reference sequence). CDR3 residues: CSAVRQGVAEQYF. The CDR3 nucleotides are TGCAGTGCTGTTCGACAGGGGGTAGCCGAGCAGTACTTC.

This clonotype was seen more than once but under ten times. V usage is TRBV5-1 and J usage is TRBJ2-5, with D unclear. The germline CDR1 and CDR2 sequences are SGHRS and YFSETQ. CDR3 size: 14 residues. Trimming cost V 3 bases and J 1 base, with 10 bases left between them. The CDR3 spells CASSSEWPQETQYF. The CDR3 region has the DNA TGCGCCAGCAGCTCAGAATGGCCCCAAGAGACCCAGTACTTC.

This clonotype has a handful of counts. V is TRBV20-1 and J is TRBJ1-2, with D possibly TRBD1 on 5 matching bases. The ends were cut back, 5 bases at V and 8 bases at J, with 12 bases in the middle. CDR3 size: 11 residues. Per germline, CDR1 DFQATT and CDR2 SNEGSKA (reference sequence). CDR3 loop: CSAGQGIGYTF. The DNA of the CDR3 is TGCAGTGCTGGGCAGGGAATCGGCTACACCTTC.

This clonotype was detected a few times. V and J are TRBV29-1 and TRBJ1-2, with 7 bases identical to TRBD1. Germline CDR1 SQVTM, CDR2 ANQGSEA. The V and J ends lost 2 bases and 5 bases, in that order; junction bases with no gene match: 8. This CDR3 comprises 14 residues. CDR3 sequence: CSVEWRPRGYGYTF. The CDR3 DNA sequence: TGCAGCGTTGAATGGCGGCCCAGGGGGTATGGCTACACCTTC.

V gene TRBV6-5 combines with J gene TRBJ2-1; D assignment may be TRBD1 or TRBD2 (5 bases each). The ends were cut back, 3 bases at V and 9 bases at J, with 21 bases in the middle. This CDR3 is 16 amino acids long. CDR1 and CDR2 (germline): MNHEY, SVGAGI. CDR3 sequence reads: CASSYSPGPTGGEQFF. CDR3 bases: TGTGCCAGCAGTTATTCTCCGGGGCCTACTGGGGGTGAGCAGTTCTTC.

The chain links TRBV12-5 to TRBJ1-6, with D unclear. Trimming took off 6 bases at V and 11 bases at J, with 11 bases between the two ends. This CDR3 comprises 12 residues. The germline V gene has CDR1 LGHNT and CDR2 FRNRAP. The DNA of the CDR3 is TGTGCTAGTGGGGGTGATGGAGCACCCCTCCACTTT. Translation gives CASGGDGAPLHF.

This clonotype was seen more than once but under ten times. The V and J genes are TRBV11-2 and TRBJ2-1; maybe TRBD2 (7 bases). The germline V and J ends were trimmed by 1 base and 0 bases, with 19 bases remaining between them. Germline V gene lookup returns CDR1 SGHAT and CDR2 FQNNGV. The CDR3 has 19 amino acids. The CDR3 loop is CASSLGGGRSLRSYNEQFF. CDR3 in DNA: TGTGCCAGCAGCTTAGGCGGGGGCCGCTCCTTGCGCTCCTACAATGAGCAGTTCTTC.

This rearrangement joins TRBV12-3 or TRBV12-4 to TRBJ1-1; D might be TRBD1 (5 bases). Trimming took 3 bases from V and 1 from J, leaving 9 bases between them. The CDR3 runs 14 residues. The CDR3, as DNA: TGTGCCAGCAGTTTGTCGGGGCGGAACACTGAAGCTTTCTTT. It is translated as CASSLSGRNTEAFF.

This clonotype was seen many times. The rearrangement uses TRBV20-1 and TRBJ1-1, with D perhaps TRBD1 (5 bases). V was clipped by 6 bases and J by 0 bases, with 14 bases between them. The germline CDR1 and CDR2 sequences are DFQATT and SNEGSKA (reference sequence). The CDR3 is 14 residues long. The CDR3 nucleotides read TGCAGTGCCCTCCAGGGAACTATGAACACTGAAGCTTTCTTT. Translation gives CSALQGTMNTEAFF.

This clonotype appeared a few times. This chain connects TRBV3-1 to TRBJ2-1; D assignment may be TRBD1 or TRBD2 (5 bases each). The CDR3 length is 18 residues. CDR1 is LGHDT and CDR2 is YNNKEL in the germline V gene (reference sequence). V lost 2 bases and J 6 bases, leaving 23 bases between the germline ends. CDR3 protein: CASSQRWGRLGSGNEQFF. CDR3 nucleotide sequence: TGTGCCAGCAGCCAAAGATGGGGACGCCTGGGAAGCGGCAATGAGCAGTTCTTC.

This clonotype was counted at least ten times. The chain carries TRBV5-1 and TRBJ2-7; D remains ambiguous. The CDR3 has 12 residues. Trimming left V 0 bases short and J 7 bases short, with 8 bases between. Germline V lookup: CDR1 SGHRS, CDR2 YFSETQ. The CDR3 reads CASSLDLWEQYF. Written as DNA, the CDR3 is TGCGCCAGCAGCTTGGACCTCTGGGAGCAGTACTTC. The full variable domain, completed using reference TRBV5-1 and TRBJ2-7, is KAGVTQTPRYLIKTRGQQVTLSCSPISGHRSVSWYQQTPGQGLQFLFEYFSETQRNKGNFPGRFSGRQFSNSRSEMNVSTLELGDSALYLCASSLDLWEQYFGPGTRLTVT.

The table lists this clonotype with a few counts. The V and J genes are TRBV3-1 and TRBJ2-7; TRBD2 matches at 12 bases. The CDR3 consists of 15 residues. CDR1 is LGHDT, CDR2 YNNKEL, per germline (reference sequence). Germline trimming cut 5 bases from V and 6 bases from J; bases unmatched to any gene: 8. Here the CDR3 reads CASSFLAGGPLEQYF. CDR3 sequence (DNA): TGTGCCAGCAGCTTCCTAGCGGGGGGGCCTCTCGAGCAGTACTTC.

There are a few counts of this clonotype. The chain recombines TRBV7-9 with TRBJ1-2; D perhaps matches TRBD1 (5 bases). The CDR3 extends over 13 amino acids. Germline values: CDR1 SEHNR, CDR2 FQNEAQ (reference sequence). The V end lost 7 bases, the J end lost 2 bases, and 11 bases lay between the germline ends. The CDR3 sequence: CASNQGSNYGYTF. In nucleotides, the CDR3 is TGTGCCAGCAACCAGGGTTCAAACTATGGCTACACCTTC.

V and J are TRBV7-6 and TRBJ2-1; possibly TRBD2 for D (7 bases). There are 18 residues in the CDR3. V was shortened by 3 bases and J by 6 bases, with 24 bases between the two germline ends. Germline-derived CDR1 and CDR2 are SGHVS and FNYEAQ. The CDR3 is CASSFGPPKTSRGNEQFF. Written as DNA, the CDR3 is TGTGCCAGCAGCTTCGGCCCCCCCAAGACTAGCAGGGGCAATGAGCAGTTCTTC.

This clonotype was detected only a few times. The V gene is TRBV10-3, the J gene TRBJ1-5; D remains ambiguous. Per germline, CDR1 ENHRY and CDR2 SYGVKD. Trimming took 2 bases from V and 11 from J, leaving 10 bases between them. The CDR3 contains 12 residues. CDR3 sequence: CAISEDGWSQHF. The DNA for the CDR3 is TGTGCCATCAGTGAGGACGGGTGGTCCCAGCATTTT.

The table lists this clonotype with a few counts. V gene TRBV20-1 combines with J gene TRBJ2-7, with 10 bases aligning to TRBD2. Losses at the gene ends were 5 bases for V and 2 bases for J; bases not matched to a gene: 3. The germline gives CDR1 DFQATT, CDR2 SNEGSKA (reference sequence). The length of the CDR3 is 13 residues. CDR3 region: CSAWTSGTYEQYF. The CDR3 coding sequence is TGCAGTGCTTGGACTAGCGGAACCTACGAGCAGTACTTC.

This clonotype was found many times. V usage is TRBV9 and J usage is TRBJ2-7, with a weak D call TRBD2 (6 bases). Germline V CDR1 and CDR2: SGDLS, YYNGEE. The length of the CDR3 is 16 residues. Trimming removed 0 bases at V and 0 bases at J, with 13 bases between. In nucleotides, the CDR3 is TGTGCCAGCAGCGTAGGAGGAGGGCAGAGCTCCTACGAGCAGTACTTC. It translates to CASSVGGGQSSYEQYF.

In its sample, this clonotype was seen many times. This chain connects TRBV4-3 to TRBJ2-7; D might be TRBD1 (5 bases). Germline lookup yields CDR1 LGHNA and CDR2 YSLEER. V dropped 0 bases and J dropped 3 bases, with 12 bases sitting between them. This CDR3 region has 15 residues. This CDR3 is CASSQDSRGYYEQYF. CDR3 nucleotide sequence: TGCGCCAGCAGCCAAGACAGTAGGGGATACTACGAGCAGTACTTC.

The chain has TRBV18 and TRBJ2-5, with 14 bases matching TRBD2. Per germline, CDR1 KGHSH and CDR2 LQKENI. CDR3 length equals 17 residues. V was pared by 3 bases and J by 5 bases, with 8 bases of the junction left unmatched. The CDR3 is CASSPFGTSGSMETQYF. DNA for the CDR3: TGTGCCAGCTCACCCTTCGGGACTAGCGGGAGTATGGAGACCCAGTACTTC.

The gene calls are TRBV27 and TRBJ2-7; 9 bases line up with TRBD1. The V and J ends lost 6 bases and 7 bases, in that order; junction bases with no gene match: 10. The CDR3 totals 14 residues. The germline V gene has CDR1 MNHEY and CDR2 SMNVEV (reference sequence). CDR3 loop: CASRTPGQGQEQYF. The CDR3 DNA follows: TGTGCCAGCAGGACTCCGGGACAGGGACAGGAGCAGTACTTC.

This clonotype has just a few counts. The chain carries TRBV12-3 or TRBV12-4 and TRBJ1-1; D unclear. The V end lost 3 bases, the J end lost 4 bases, and 9 bases lay between the germline ends. This CDR3 has 13 amino acids. The DNA of the CDR3 is TGTGCCAGCAGTTTCAATTTCGGCACTGAAGCTTTCTTT. Translating it yields CASSFNFGTEAFF.

CDR3 nucleotide sequence: TGTGCCAGCACTTACAGGGGGCATGAAAATGAGCAGTTCTTC. It yields the protein CASTYRGHENEQFF. This chain links TRBV12-3 or TRBV12-4 with TRBJ2-1; TRBD1 aligns across 9 bases. The CDR3 has 14 amino acids. After removal of 7 bases from V and 7 bases from J, the junction contained 8 bases not matched to a gene.

This chain joins TRBV12-3 or TRBV12-4 and TRBJ2-7; TRBD2 agrees at 7 bases. The CDR3 has 13 residues. The J segment lost 5 bases and the V segment lost 7 bases, leaving 8 bases of the junction unmatched. The DNA for the CDR3 is TGTGCCAGCAAGGCGGGAGTTAACCACGAGCAGTACTTC. Amino acids: CASKAGVNHEQYF.

The chain combines TRBV9 with TRBJ2-2, with 10 bases aligning to TRBD2. The CDR3 covers 16 residues. V was clipped by 4 bases and J by 3 bases; unmatched bases: 6. CDR1 is SGDLS and CDR2 is YYNGEE in the germline V gene. The CDR3 is CASSPRGLAHTGELFF. DNA of the CDR3: TGTGCCAGCAGCCCCCGGGGACTAGCGCACACCGGGGAGCTGTTTTTT.

The V gene is TRBV5-6, the J gene TRBJ2-7; possibly TRBD1 for D (5 bases). Germline V gene data show CDR1 as SGHDT and CDR2 as YYEEEE. This CDR3 spans 14 amino acids. V shed 0 bases and J shed 3 bases, with 10 bases lying between them. The CDR3 protein is CASSLDRSYYEQYF. CDR3 nucleotides: TGTGCCAGCAGCTTGGACAGGAGTTACTACGAGCAGTACTTC.